Listed below are T cell receptor beta chains from one sample, sequenced in a study of shared clonotypes between healthy human individuals. Only in-frame clones appear in the TCRdb table, and some are missing; sequencing was by immunoSEQ multiplex PCR. The sample has some 2,100,000 clones, approximately 94% seen once; the top ten hold 0.13%. Sequencing used naive CD4+ T cells sorted from blood. The receptor set was obtained from a man aged 18 to 29 in good health. The CDR3 runs from the conserved cysteine through the conserved F or W. The D gene is left open where the match is weak. Part of the rows lack a size; the others show once, few, many or a class for expanded clones.

J gene: TRBJ1-1
CDR3 length: 15
D gene: NA
clone size: once
V gene: TRBV7-3
CDR3 protein: CASSLTLAGNTEAFF
CDR3 DNA: TGTGCCAGCAGCTTAACATTGGCAGGGAACACTGAAGCTTTCTTT

J gene: TRBJ2-5
CDR3 length: 13
D gene: NA
clone size: NA
V gene: TRBV13
CDR3 protein: CASSHRGGETQYF
CDR3 DNA: TGTGCCAGCAGCCACAGGGGAGGAGAGACCCAGTACTTC

J gene: TRBJ2-2
CDR3 length: 14
D gene: NA
clone size: NA
V gene: TRBV10-3
CDR3 protein: CAISETGNTGELFF
CDR3 DNA: TGTGCCATCAGTGAGACAGGGAACACCGGGGAGCTGTTTTTT

J gene: TRBJ2-5
CDR3 length: 16
D gene: NA
clone size: NA
V gene: TRBV5-8
CDR3 protein: CASSLEGEPYQETQYF
CDR3 DNA: TGTGCCAGCAGCCTGGAAGGCGAACCGTACCAAGAGACCCAGTACTTC

J gene: TRBJ2-3
CDR3 length: 16
D gene: NA
clone size: NA
V gene: TRBV7-8
CDR3 protein: CASSLGGRVSADTQYF
CDR3 DNA: TGTGCCAGCAGCTTGGGGGGGCGGGTGTCTGCAGATACGCAGTATTTT

J gene: TRBJ1-5
CDR3 length: 13
D gene: NA
clone size: NA
V gene: TRBV12-1
CDR3 protein: CASRRSSNQPQHF
CDR3 DNA: TGTGCCAGCAGGCGCAGTAGCAATCAGCCCCAGCATTTT

J gene: TRBJ2-7
CDR3 length: 13
D gene: NA
clone size: NA
V gene: TRBV5-4
CDR3 protein: CASRSDSSYEQYF
CDR3 DNA: TGTGCCAGCAGGAGTGACAGTTCCTACGAGCAGTACTTC

J gene: TRBJ2-2
CDR3 length: 15
D gene: TRBD2
clone size: NA
V gene: TRBV7-2
CDR3 protein: CASRLSGANTGELFF
CDR3 DNA: TGTGCCAGCAGACTTAGCGGGGCCAACACCGGGGAGCTGTTTTTT

J gene: TRBJ2-3
CDR3 length: 16
D gene: NA
clone size: once
V gene: TRBV4-3
CDR3 protein: CASSQDRQLATDTQYF
CDR3 DNA: TGCGCCAGCAGCCAAGATCGGCAGTTGGCCACAGATACGCAGTATTTT

J gene: TRBJ2-1
CDR3 length: 13
D gene: NA
clone size: NA
V gene: TRBV29-1
CDR3 protein: CSVAPRLGNEQFF
CDR3 DNA: TGCAGCGTTGCGCCGAGGCTCGGCAATGAGCAGTTCTTC

J gene: TRBJ1-6
CDR3 length: 12
D gene: NA
clone size: few
V gene: TRBV28
CDR3 protein: CATQQVFSPLHF
CDR3 DNA: TGTGCCACACAACAGGTCTTTTCACCCCTCCACTTT

J gene: TRBJ2-2
CDR3 length: 15
D gene: NA
clone size: NA
V gene: TRBV5-1
CDR3 protein: CASSLEAGTTGELFF
CDR3 DNA: TGCGCCAGCAGCTTGGAGGCGGGGACCACCGGGGAGCTGTTTTTT

J gene: TRBJ2-3
CDR3 length: 15
D gene: NA
clone size: NA
V gene: TRBV9
CDR3 protein: CASSVLSGSTDTQYF
CDR3 DNA: TGTGCCAGCAGCGTACTTAGCGGTAGCACAGATACGCAGTATTTT

J gene: TRBJ2-4
CDR3 length: 16
D gene: TRBD1
clone size: NA
V gene: TRBV5-1
CDR3 protein: CASSSSTTGPPNIQYF
CDR3 DNA: TGCGCCAGCAGCTCATCCACGACAGGGCCCCCTAACATTCAGTACTTC

J gene: TRBJ2-3
CDR3 length: 15
D gene: NA
clone size: once
V gene: TRBV14
CDR3 protein: CASSQGQVSTDTQYF
CDR3 DNA: TGTGCCAGCAGCCAAGGACAGGTTAGCACAGATACGCAGTATTTT

J gene: TRBJ1-4
CDR3 length: 15
D gene: NA
clone size: NA
V gene: TRBV7-2
CDR3 protein: CASSLEGASYRKLFF
CDR3 DNA: TGTGCCAGCAGCTTAGAAGGGGCCTCGTACAGAAAACTGTTTTTT

J gene: TRBJ2-4
CDR3 length: 15
D gene: TRBD2
clone size: NA
V gene: TRBV19
CDR3 protein: CASSVSGGPTNIQYF
CDR3 DNA: TGTGCCAGTAGCGTTAGCGGGGGGCCCACGAACATTCAGTACTTC

J gene: TRBJ1-4
CDR3 length: 15
D gene: NA
clone size: NA
V gene: TRBV4-1
CDR3 protein: CASSHAGKGDEKLFF
CDR3 DNA: TGCGCCAGCAGCCATGCAGGGAAGGGTGATGAAAAACTGTTTTTT

J gene: TRBJ2-7
CDR3 length: 16
D gene: NA
clone size: NA
V gene: TRBV6-5
CDR3 protein: CASSYSFALLFYEQYF
CDR3 DNA: TGTGCCAGCAGTTACTCTTTCGCCCTCCTCTTCTACGAGCAGTACTTC

J gene: TRBJ2-7
CDR3 length: 17
D gene: NA
clone size: once
V gene: TRBV11-2
CDR3 protein: CASSGRPPGGPSYEQYF
CDR3 DNA: TGTGCCAGCAGCGGAAGACCTCCCGGGGGTCCCTCCTACGAGCAGTACTTC

J gene: TRBJ1-5
CDR3 length: 15
D gene: NA
clone size: NA
V gene: TRBV19
CDR3 protein: CASSISGTVNQPQHF
CDR3 DNA: TGTGCCAGTAGTATAAGTGGGACGGTCAATCAGCCCCAGCATTTT

J gene: TRBJ2-7
CDR3 length: 14
D gene: NA
clone size: once
V gene: TRBV5-1
CDR3 protein: CASSSGDPLGEQYF
CDR3 DNA: TGCGCCAGCAGCTCGGGGGACCCACTGGGGGAGCAGTACTTC

J gene: TRBJ2-7
CDR3 length: 15
D gene: NA
clone size: NA
V gene: TRBV4-1
CDR3 protein: CASSQGGRGIYEQYF
CDR3 DNA: TGCGCCAGCAGCCAGGGGGGTAGGGGGATCTACGAGCAGTACTTC

J gene: TRBJ2-3
CDR3 length: 16
D gene: TRBD2
clone size: NA
V gene: TRBV9
CDR3 protein: CASSPRGGRYTDTQYF
CDR3 DNA: TGTGCCAGCAGCCCCCGGGGGGGCCGGTACACAGATACGCAGTATTTT

J gene: TRBJ1-5
CDR3 length: 14
D gene: NA
clone size: NA
V gene: TRBV2
CDR3 protein: CASRARGGNQPQHF
CDR3 DNA: TGTGCCAGCAGGGCGCGGGGAGGCAATCAGCCCCAGCATTTT

J gene: TRBJ1-2
CDR3 length: 13
D gene: NA
clone size: NA
V gene: TRBV19
CDR3 protein: CASTTQGNYGYTF
CDR3 DNA: TGTGCCAGTACTACACAGGGCAACTATGGCTACACCTTC

J gene: TRBJ1-4
CDR3 length: 15
D gene: TRBD1
clone size: NA
V gene: TRBV5-1
CDR3 protein: CASSPNTGVDEKLFF
CDR3 DNA: TGCGCCAGCAGCCCAAATACAGGGGTTGACGAAAAACTGTTTTTT

J gene: TRBJ2-1
CDR3 length: 12
D gene: NA
clone size: NA
V gene: TRBV6-6
CDR3 protein: CASSYSAREQFF
CDR3 DNA: TGTGCCAGCAGTTACTCGGCGAGAGAGCAGTTCTTC

J gene: TRBJ2-7
CDR3 length: 14
D gene: TRBD1
clone size: NA
V gene: TRBV11-2
CDR3 protein: CASSPRQGNYEQYF
CDR3 DNA: TGTGCCAGCAGCCCGAGACAGGGGAACTACGAGCAGTACTTC

J gene: TRBJ2-7
CDR3 length: 13
D gene: TRBD2
clone size: NA
V gene: TRBV2
CDR3 protein: CAIIAGPSYEQYF
CDR3 DNA: TGTGCCATTATAGCGGGTCCGTCCTACGAGCAGTACTTC

J gene: TRBJ1-4
CDR3 length: 17
D gene: NA
clone size: NA
V gene: TRBV28
CDR3 protein: CASSYPLGDSTNEKLFF
CDR3 DNA: TGTGCCAGCAGTTATCCCCTAGGGGACTCAACTAATGAAAAACTGTTTTTT

J gene: TRBJ2-1
CDR3 length: 15
D gene: TRBD1
clone size: NA
V gene: TRBV5-4
CDR3 protein: CASSTQGAGFNEQFF
CDR3 DNA: TGTGCCAGCAGCACGCAGGGGGCGGGCTTCAATGAGCAGTTCTTC

J gene: TRBJ1-3
CDR3 length: 16
D gene: NA
clone size: NA
V gene: TRBV18
CDR3 protein: CASSPPAGITGNTIYF
CDR3 DNA: TGTGCCAGCTCACCACCGGCAGGGATAACTGGAAACACCATATATTTT

J gene: TRBJ2-5
CDR3 length: 16
D gene: NA
clone size: NA
V gene: TRBV9
CDR3 protein: CASSVASQWGRETQYF
CDR3 DNA: TGTGCCAGCAGCGTAGCTAGTCAGTGGGGGCGAGAGACCCAGTACTTC

J gene: TRBJ1-1
CDR3 length: 14
D gene: NA
clone size: once
V gene: TRBV5-1
CDR3 protein: CASSSSPGGTEAFF
CDR3 DNA: TGCGCCAGCAGTTCCTCACCCGGCGGCACTGAAGCTTTCTTT

J gene: TRBJ2-1
CDR3 length: 14
D gene: NA
clone size: NA
V gene: TRBV6-1
CDR3 protein: CASSEGNRLGDGLF
CDR3 DNA: TGTGCCAGCAGTGAAGGGAACCGACTAGGAGATGGACTCTTC

J gene: TRBJ2-7
CDR3 length: 13
D gene: NA
clone size: once
V gene: TRBV6-1
CDR3 protein: CASHDGQGYEQYF
CDR3 DNA: TGTGCCAGCCATGACGGGCAGGGCTACGAGCAGTACTTC

J gene: TRBJ1-5
CDR3 length: 14
D gene: NA
clone size: NA
V gene: TRBV18
CDR3 protein: CASPPGVGNQPQHF
CDR3 DNA: TGTGCCAGCCCACCGGGAGTGGGCAATCAGCCCCAGCATTTT

J gene: TRBJ2-1
CDR3 length: 15
D gene: NA
clone size: NA
V gene: TRBV28
CDR3 protein: CASSSSSGIYNEQFF
CDR3 DNA: TGTGCCAGTAGCAGTTCAAGCGGAATCTACAATGAGCAGTTCTTC

J gene: TRBJ1-4
CDR3 length: 14
D gene: NA
clone size: NA
V gene: TRBV2
CDR3 protein: CASSLTRVNEKLFF
CDR3 DNA: TGTGCCAGCAGTTTGACACGGGTTAATGAAAAACTGTTTTTT

J gene: TRBJ2-3
CDR3 length: 15
D gene: TRBD1
clone size: NA
V gene: TRBV2
CDR3 protein: CASSLGQGFTDTQYF
CDR3 DNA: TGTGCCAGCAGTTTGGGACAGGGGTTCACAGATACGCAGTATTTT

J gene: TRBJ2-1
CDR3 length: 15
D gene: TRBD2
clone size: once
V gene: TRBV4-2
CDR3 protein: CASSQERGGHNEQFF
CDR3 DNA: TGTGCCAGCAGCCAAGAACGGGGGGGCCACAATGAGCAGTTCTTC

J gene: TRBJ2-1
CDR3 length: 16
D gene: TRBD2
clone size: NA
V gene: TRBV4-1
CDR3 protein: CASSQPSGGALDEQFF
CDR3 DNA: TGCGCCAGCAGCCAACCTAGCGGGGGGGCTTTAGATGAGCAGTTCTTC

J gene: TRBJ2-3
CDR3 length: 13
D gene: NA
clone size: NA
V gene: TRBV7-7
CDR3 protein: CASSAKGGDTQYF
CDR3 DNA: TGTGCTAGCAGTGCCAAAGGTGGAGATACGCAGTATTTT

J gene: TRBJ2-1
CDR3 length: 11
D gene: NA
clone size: NA
V gene: TRBV2
CDR3 protein: CASSIYNEQFF
CDR3 DNA: TGTGCCAGCAGTATTTACAATGAGCAGTTCTTC

J gene: TRBJ1-1
CDR3 length: 14
D gene: TRBD1
clone size: NA
V gene: TRBV10-1
CDR3 protein: CASSGGQGNTEAFF
CDR3 DNA: TGCGCCAGCAGTGGGGGACAGGGGAACACTGAAGCTTTCTTT

J gene: TRBJ2-7
CDR3 length: 15
D gene: TRBD2
clone size: NA
V gene: TRBV5-1
CDR3 protein: CASSSTSALTYEQYF
CDR3 DNA: TGCGCCAGCAGCTCGACTAGCGCACTCACCTACGAGCAGTACTTC